The present T cell receptor beta chain was sequenced within a study of human T cells and chemical hapten exposure. A few counts support this clonotype. Blood, whole and unfractionated, served as the source for total RNA extraction. MiXCR, run by TCRdb on the 5' RACE reads, gives a single entry per CDR3 protein. This sample yields approximately 110,000 distinct CDR3 sequences, of which around 20% are seen a single time; 2.8% belongs to the top ten. V dropped 0 bases and J dropped 2 bases, with 10 bases sitting between them. The CDR3 sequence is 15 residues long. The germline gives CDR1 SGDLS, CDR2 YYNGEE.

This TCR was recovered from a human donor in good health. The rearrangement links TRBV9 to TRBJ2-3; D unresolved. This CDR3 reads CASSVGNGITDTQYF. CDR3 in DNA: TGTGCCAGCAGCGTAGGAAACGGTATCACAGATACGCAGTATTTT.